The T cell receptor beta chain described here comes from a study of cytomegalovirus exposure and HLA in healthy donors. J was trimmed by 2 bases and V by 6 bases; bases with no gene match: 20. The V gene's germline CDR1 is MDHEN and CDR2 SYDVKM. This CDR3 region has 19 residues. The primer mix had 60 Vbeta and 13 Jbeta primers. Clones were sequenced by immunoSEQ multiplex PCR, and TCRdb holds only the in-frame ones, with some missing. The sample yields about 120,000 clones, 80% to 85% seen once. This chain connects TRBV28 to TRBJ2-3; 7 bases match TRBD1. The sample consisted of PBMCs. This receptor was taken from a man aged 25-45 years in good health and CMV-seronegative. The CDR3 here is CASSDPFLIRQGLTDTQYF. DNA for the CDR3: TGTGCCAGCAGCGACCCCTTCCTCATTCGACAGGGCCTCACAGATACGCAGTATTTT.